These 5 T cell receptor beta chains came from one sample sequenced in a study of molecular identifiers for immune sequencing clone quantification. TCRdb re-called the PCR reads with MiXCR, one entry per CDR3 protein. The sample lists 70,000 to 90,000 distinct CDR3 sequences, 21% seen once, with about 0.95% in the top ten. Sequencing was carried out using naive CD8+ T cells from blood, with Jurkat cell RNA spiked in. Indicated subset: FACS-sorted CD8+CD4-CCR7+CD45RA+ naive T cells. The receptor source for this set is a human donor in good health. Some libraries in this study had Jurkat cell RNA spiked in.

This clonotype came up a few times. This sequence joins TRBV27 and TRBJ2-1; D ambiguous. CDR1 MNHEY and CDR2 SMNVEV come from the germline V gene (reference sequence). V was clipped by 7 bases and J by 5 bases, with 12 bases between them. The CDR3 totals 13 residues. CDR3 sequence (DNA): TGTGCCAGCAAATCTCCCGGTAACAATGAGCAGTTCTTC. This codes for CASKSPGNNEQFF.

This clonotype was recorded a few times. A much larger clone is a single base away; this may be a read error. The V and J genes are TRBV4-3 and TRBJ2-7, with 9 bases that match TRBD1. The CDR3 extends over 16 amino acids. Germline CDR1 LGHNA, CDR2 YSLEER. The CDR3 DNA reads TGCGCCGGCAGCCAAGATATAGGACAGGGGATTTGGGAGCAGTACTTC. It specifies CAGSQDIGQGIWEQYF.

Remarks on this clonotype: One end of the junction is discordant with germline, which a read error may explain. This chain uses TRBV27 with TRBJ2-7, with D unresolved. The V gene's germline CDR1 is MNHEY and CDR2 SMNVEV (reference sequence). This CDR3 comprises 12 residues. The CDR3 nucleotides are TGTGCCAGCGGCTCGAGCTCCTACGAGCAGCACTTC. Its protein product is CASGSSSYEQHF.

This clonotype was seen repeatedly, ten times or more. The chain links TRBV28 to TRBJ2-7; 7 positions match TRBD2. This CDR3 is 15 amino acids long. V gave up 2 bases and J gave up 3 bases; unmatched junction bases: 7. Looked up from germline, CDR1 is MDHEN and CDR2 is SYDVKM. The CDR3 reads CASSLISSGFYEQYF. The CDR3 DNA is TGTGCCAGCAGTTTAATCTCTAGCGGATTCTACGAGCAGTACTTC.

This clonotype was seen a few times. A read error may explain this, as a much larger clone is one base away. The J gene is TRBJ2-3, the V gene TRBV27; 7 bases line up with TRBD2. The CDR3 runs 16 residues. Germline CDR1 is MNHEY and CDR2 is SMNVEV (reference sequence). V gave up 7 bases and J gave up 2 bases; unmatched junction bases: 12. The CDR3 loop is CASNPNRDYFTDTQYF. The CDR3 DNA is TGTGCCAGCAATCCTAATCGGGACTATTTCACAGATACGCAGTATTTT.